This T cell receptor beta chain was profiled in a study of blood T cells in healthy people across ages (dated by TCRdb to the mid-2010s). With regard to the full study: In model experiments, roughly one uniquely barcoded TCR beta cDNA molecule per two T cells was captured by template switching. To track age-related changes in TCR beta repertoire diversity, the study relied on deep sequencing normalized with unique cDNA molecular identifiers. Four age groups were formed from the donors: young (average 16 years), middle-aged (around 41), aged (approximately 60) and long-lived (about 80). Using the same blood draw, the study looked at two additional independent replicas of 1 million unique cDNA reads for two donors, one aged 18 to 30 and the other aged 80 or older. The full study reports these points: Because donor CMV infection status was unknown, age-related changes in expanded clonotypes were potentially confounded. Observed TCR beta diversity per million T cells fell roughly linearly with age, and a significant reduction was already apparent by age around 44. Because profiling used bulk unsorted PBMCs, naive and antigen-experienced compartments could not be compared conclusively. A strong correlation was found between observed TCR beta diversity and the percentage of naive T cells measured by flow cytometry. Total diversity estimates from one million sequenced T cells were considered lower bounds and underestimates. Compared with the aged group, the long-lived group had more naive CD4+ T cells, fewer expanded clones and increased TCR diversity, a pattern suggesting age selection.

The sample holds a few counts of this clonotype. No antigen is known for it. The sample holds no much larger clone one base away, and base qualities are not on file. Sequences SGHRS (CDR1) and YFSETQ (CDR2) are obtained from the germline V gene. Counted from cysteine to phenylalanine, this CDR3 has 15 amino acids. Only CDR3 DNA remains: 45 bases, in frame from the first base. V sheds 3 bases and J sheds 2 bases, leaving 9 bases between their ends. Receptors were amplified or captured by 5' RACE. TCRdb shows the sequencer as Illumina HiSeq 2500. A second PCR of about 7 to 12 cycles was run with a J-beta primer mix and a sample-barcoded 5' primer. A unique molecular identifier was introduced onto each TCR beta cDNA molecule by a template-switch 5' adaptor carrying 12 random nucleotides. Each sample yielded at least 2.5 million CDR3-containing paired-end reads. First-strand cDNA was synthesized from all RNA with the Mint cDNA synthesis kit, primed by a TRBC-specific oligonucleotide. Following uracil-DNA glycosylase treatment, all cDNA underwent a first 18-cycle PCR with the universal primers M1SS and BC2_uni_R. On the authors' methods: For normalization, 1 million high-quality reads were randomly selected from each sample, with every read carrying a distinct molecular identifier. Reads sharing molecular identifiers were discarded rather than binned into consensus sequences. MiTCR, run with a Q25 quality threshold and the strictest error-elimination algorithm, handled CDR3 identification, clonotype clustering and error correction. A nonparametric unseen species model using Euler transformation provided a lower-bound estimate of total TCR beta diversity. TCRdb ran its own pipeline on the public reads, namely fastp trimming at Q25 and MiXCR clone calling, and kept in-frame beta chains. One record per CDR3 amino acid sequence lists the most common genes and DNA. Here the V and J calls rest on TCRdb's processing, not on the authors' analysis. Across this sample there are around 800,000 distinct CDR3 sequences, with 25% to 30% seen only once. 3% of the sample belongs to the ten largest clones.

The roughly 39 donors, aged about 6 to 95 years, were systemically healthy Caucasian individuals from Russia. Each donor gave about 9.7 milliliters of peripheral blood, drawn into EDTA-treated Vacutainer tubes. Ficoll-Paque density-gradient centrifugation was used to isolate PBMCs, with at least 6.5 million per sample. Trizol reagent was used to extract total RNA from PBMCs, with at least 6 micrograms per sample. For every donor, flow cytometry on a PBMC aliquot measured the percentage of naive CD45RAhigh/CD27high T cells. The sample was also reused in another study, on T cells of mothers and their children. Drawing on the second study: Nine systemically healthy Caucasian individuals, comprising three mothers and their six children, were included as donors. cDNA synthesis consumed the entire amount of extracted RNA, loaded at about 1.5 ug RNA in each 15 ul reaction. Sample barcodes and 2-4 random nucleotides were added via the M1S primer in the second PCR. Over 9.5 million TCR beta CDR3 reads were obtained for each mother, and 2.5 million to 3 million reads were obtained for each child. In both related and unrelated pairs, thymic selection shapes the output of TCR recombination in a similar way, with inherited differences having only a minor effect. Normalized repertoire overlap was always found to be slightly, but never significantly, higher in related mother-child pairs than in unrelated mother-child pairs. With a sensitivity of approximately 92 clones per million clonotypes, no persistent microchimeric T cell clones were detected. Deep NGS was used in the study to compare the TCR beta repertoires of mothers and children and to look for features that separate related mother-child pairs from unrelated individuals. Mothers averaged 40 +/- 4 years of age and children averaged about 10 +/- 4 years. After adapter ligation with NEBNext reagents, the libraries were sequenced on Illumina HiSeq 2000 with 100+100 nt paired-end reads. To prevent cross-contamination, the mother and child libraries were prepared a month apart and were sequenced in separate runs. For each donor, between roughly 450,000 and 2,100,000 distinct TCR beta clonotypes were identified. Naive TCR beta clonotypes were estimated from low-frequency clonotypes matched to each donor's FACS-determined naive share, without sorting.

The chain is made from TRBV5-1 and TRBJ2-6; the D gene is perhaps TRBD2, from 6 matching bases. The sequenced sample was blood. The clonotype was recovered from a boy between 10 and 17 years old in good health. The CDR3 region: CASSSAGTGANVLTF. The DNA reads TGCGCCAGCAGCTCTGCGGGGACTGGGGCCAACGTCCTGACTTTC.